What follows are 7 T cell receptor beta chains derived from one specimen sequenced in a study of CD8 T cells in ankylosing spondylitis. Findings of the study overall: Seemingly distinctive of ankylosing spondylitis blood was a TCR beta motif formed by eight highly homologous variants.

The antigens these receptors bind are not known. Each CDR3 protein gets one entry after TCRdb re-called the 5' RACE reads with MiXCR. The sample gives approximately 150,000 distinct CDR3 sequences, approximately 17% of which show up once; 25% to 40% is in the top ten. Sequencing was done on a sample of blood, either unsorted or a sorted T cell fraction (not recorded which). All receptors derive from a male donor with ankylosing spondylitis.

This clonotype turned up a few times. V usage is TRBV5-1 and J usage is TRBJ2-2, with D unresolved. Germline CDR1 and CDR2: SGHRS and YFSETQ. Trimming removed 0 bases at V and 9 bases at J, with 6 bases between. The CDR3 sequence is 12 residues long. CDR3: CASSLGARELFF. As DNA, the CDR3 is TGCGCCAGCAGCTTGGGGGCCCGGGAGCTGTTTTTT.

A few counts support this clonotype. The J gene is TRBJ2-2, the V gene TRBV6-1, with D hard to call. The germline gives CDR1 MNHNS, CDR2 SASEGT. This CDR3 is built from 18 residues. The V end lost 2 bases, the J end lost 3 bases, and 19 bases lay between the germline ends. This CDR3 reads CASSERQYRRDYTGELFF. CDR3 bases: TGTGCCAGCAGTGAAAGGCAGTACAGAAGAGATTACACCGGGGAGCTGTTTTTT.

This clonotype was counted only a few times. The chain joins TRBV9 to TRBJ2-1, with D possibly TRBD2 on 6 matching bases. Germline CDR1 SGDLS, CDR2 YYNGEE. The CDR3 consists of 16 residues. The V end lost 3 bases, the J end lost 9 bases, and 22 bases lay between the germline ends. The CDR3 nucleotides read TGTGCCAGCAGCGAGGCCTGGAGGGCCATAGCCAGTGAGCAGTTCTTC. Translated, it gives CASSEAWRAIASEQFF.

There are a few counts of this clonotype. V and J are TRBV5-1 and TRBJ2-6; D is unresolved. V was trimmed by 1 base and J by 0 bases, leaving 14 bases between them. CDR3 length equals 18 residues. In germline, CDR1 is SGHRS, CDR2 YFSETQ. The CDR3 DNA follows: TGCGCCAGCAGCTTGAATTCGGGCCGTCCCTCTGGGGCCAACGTCCTGACTTTC. Its protein is CASSLNSGRPSGANVLTF.

This clonotype was found a few times. V is TRBV10-3 and J is TRBJ2-3; the match to TRBD1 covers 9 bases. The germline V gene has CDR1 ENHRY and CDR2 SYGVKD. Trimming removed 6 bases from V and 4 bases from J; junction bases left unmatched: 14. This CDR3 has 17 amino acids. Here the CDR3 reads CAISRRGTGQDPDTQYF. The CDR3 DNA follows: TGTGCCATCAGCAGGCGGGGGACAGGGCAGGATCCAGATACGCAGTATTTT.

This clonotype was seen at least ten times. This rearrangement joins TRBV20-1 to TRBJ2-7, with 11 nucleotides matching TRBD2. With V trimmed by 1 base and J by 3 bases, 5 bases remained unmatched. The CDR3 is made up of 15 amino acids. Germline CDR1 and CDR2: DFQATT and SNEGSKA (reference sequence). The CDR3 DNA reads TGCAGTGCTAGAGTGGGACTAGCGGAAGACTACGAGCAGTACTTC. Protein sequence: CSARVGLAEDYEQYF.

This clonotype was recorded a few times. The CDR3 loop is CASSHWTVKNIQYF. In nucleotides, the CDR3 is TGTGCCAGCAGCCATTGGACAGTAAAAAACATTCAGTACTTC. The gene calls are TRBV7-9 and TRBJ2-4; maybe TRBD1 (6 bases). This CDR3 is built from 14 residues. The germline V gene has CDR1 SEHNR and CDR2 FQNEAQ (reference sequence). Between the trimmed V and J ends, which lost 5 bases and 4 bases, there was a span of 12 bases.